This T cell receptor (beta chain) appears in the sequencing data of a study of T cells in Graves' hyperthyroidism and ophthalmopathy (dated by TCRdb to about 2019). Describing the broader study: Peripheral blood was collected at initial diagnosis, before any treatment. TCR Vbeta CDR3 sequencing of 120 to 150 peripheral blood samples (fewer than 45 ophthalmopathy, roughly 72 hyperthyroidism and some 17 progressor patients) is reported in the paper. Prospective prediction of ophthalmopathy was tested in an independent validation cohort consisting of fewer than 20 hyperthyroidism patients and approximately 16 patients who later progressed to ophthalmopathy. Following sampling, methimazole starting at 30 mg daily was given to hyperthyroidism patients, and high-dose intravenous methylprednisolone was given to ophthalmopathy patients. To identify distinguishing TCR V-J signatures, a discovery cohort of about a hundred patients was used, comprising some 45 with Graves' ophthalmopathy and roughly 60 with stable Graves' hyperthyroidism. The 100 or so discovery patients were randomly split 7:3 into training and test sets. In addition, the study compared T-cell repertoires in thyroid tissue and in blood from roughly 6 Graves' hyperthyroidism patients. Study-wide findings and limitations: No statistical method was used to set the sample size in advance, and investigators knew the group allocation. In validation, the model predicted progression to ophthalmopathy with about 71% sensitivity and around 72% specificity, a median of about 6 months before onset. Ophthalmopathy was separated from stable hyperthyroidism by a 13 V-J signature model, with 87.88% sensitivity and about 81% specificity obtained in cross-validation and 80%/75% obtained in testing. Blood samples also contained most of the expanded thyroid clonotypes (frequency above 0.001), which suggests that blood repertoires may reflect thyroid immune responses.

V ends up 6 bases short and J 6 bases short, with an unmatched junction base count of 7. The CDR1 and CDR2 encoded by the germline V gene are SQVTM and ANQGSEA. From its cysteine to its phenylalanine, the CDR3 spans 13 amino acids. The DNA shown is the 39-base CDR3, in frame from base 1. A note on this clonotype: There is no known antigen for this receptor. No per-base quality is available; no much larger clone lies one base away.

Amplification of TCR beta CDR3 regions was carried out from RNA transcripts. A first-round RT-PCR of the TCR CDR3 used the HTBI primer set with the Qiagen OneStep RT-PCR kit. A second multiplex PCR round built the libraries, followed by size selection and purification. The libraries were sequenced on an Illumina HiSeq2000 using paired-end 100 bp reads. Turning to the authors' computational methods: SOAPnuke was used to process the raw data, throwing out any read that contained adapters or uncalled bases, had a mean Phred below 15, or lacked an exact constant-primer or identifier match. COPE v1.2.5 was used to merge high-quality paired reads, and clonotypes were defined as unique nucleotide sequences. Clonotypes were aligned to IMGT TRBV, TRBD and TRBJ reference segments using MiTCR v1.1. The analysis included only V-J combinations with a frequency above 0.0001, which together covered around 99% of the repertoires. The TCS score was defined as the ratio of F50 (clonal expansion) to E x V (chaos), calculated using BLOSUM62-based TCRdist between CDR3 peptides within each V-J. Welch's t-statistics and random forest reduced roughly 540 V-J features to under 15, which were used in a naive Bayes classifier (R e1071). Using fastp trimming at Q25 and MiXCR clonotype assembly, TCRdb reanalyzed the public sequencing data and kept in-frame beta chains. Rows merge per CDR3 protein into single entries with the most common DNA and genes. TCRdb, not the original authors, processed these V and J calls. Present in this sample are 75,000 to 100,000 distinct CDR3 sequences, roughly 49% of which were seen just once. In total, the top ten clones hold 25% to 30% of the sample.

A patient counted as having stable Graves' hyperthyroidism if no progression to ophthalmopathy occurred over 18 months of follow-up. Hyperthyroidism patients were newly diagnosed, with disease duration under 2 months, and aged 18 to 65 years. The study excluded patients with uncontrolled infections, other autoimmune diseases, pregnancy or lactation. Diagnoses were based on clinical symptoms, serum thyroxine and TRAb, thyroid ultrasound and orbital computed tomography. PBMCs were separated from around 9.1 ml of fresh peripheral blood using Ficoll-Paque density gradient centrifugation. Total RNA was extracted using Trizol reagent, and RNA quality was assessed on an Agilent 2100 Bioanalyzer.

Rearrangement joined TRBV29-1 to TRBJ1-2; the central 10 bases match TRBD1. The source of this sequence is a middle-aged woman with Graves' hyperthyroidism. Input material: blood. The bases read TGCAGCGTCGTGGGACAGGGGCTCGATGGCTACACCTTC. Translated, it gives CSVVGQGLDGYTF.